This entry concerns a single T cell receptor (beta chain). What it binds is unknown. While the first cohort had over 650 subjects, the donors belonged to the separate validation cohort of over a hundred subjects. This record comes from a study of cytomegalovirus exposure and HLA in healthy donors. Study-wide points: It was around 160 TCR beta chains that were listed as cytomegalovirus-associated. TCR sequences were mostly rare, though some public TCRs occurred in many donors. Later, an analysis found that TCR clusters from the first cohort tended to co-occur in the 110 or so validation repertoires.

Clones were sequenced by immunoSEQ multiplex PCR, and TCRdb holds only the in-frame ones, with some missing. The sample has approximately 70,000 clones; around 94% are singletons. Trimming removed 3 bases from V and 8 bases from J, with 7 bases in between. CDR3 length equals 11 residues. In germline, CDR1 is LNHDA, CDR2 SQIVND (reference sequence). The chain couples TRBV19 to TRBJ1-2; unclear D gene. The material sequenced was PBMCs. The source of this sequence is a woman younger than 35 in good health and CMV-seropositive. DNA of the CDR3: TGTGCCAGTAGTATCGGTACGGGCTACACCTTC. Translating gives CASSIGTGYTF.